Following are 24 T cell receptor beta chains from one sample sequenced in a study of shared clonotypes between healthy human individuals. Assay used: immunoSEQ multiplex PCR; TCRdb lists only in-frame clones, some missing. Of approximately 1.5 million clones listed, less than 99% are singletons. The sequencing input was naive CD4+ T cells sorted from blood. Subset defined: CD45RA+ positively selected. The receptor set was obtained from a man aged 25 to 45 in good health.

The J gene is TRBJ2-7, the V gene TRBV6-1, with D hard to call. Germline CDR1 is MNHNS and CDR2 is SASEGT. This CDR3 has 13 residues. Between the trimmed V and J ends, which lost 2 bases and 4 bases, there was a span of 9 bases. The DNA of the CDR3 is TGTGCCAGCAGTGAATCCGGCTTGTACGAGCAGTACTTC. Amino acids: CASSESGLYEQYF.

The genes are TRBV29-1 and TRBJ1-5; D not certain. Between the trimmed V and J ends, which lost 4 bases and 10 bases, there was a span of 14 bases. The length of the CDR3 is 12 residues. CDR1 is SQVTM, CDR2 ANQGSEA, per germline. For the CDR3, the DNA is TGCAGCGTTGTCCCCGGGGATGGCCCCCAGCATTTT. Translating it yields CSVVPGDGPQHF.

The chain employs TRBV9 and TRBJ2-3; no firm D call. The CDR3 spans 14 residues. V was pared by 0 bases and J by 7 bases, with 12 bases between. Germline loops: CDR1 SGDLS, CDR2 YYNGEE. CDR3 nucleotides: TGTGCCAGCAGCGTAGCTCGGATGGGAAATACGCAGTATTTT. Its protein product is CASSVARMGNTQYF.

V gene TRBV13 combines with J gene TRBJ2-7; possible D gene TRBD1, 6 bases. The CDR3 sequence is 15 residues long. Looked up from germline, CDR1 is PRHDT and CDR2 is FYEKMQ (reference sequence). Trimming stripped 6 bases from V and 6 bases from J, with 21 bases between. The CDR3 loop reads CASRDQGSETLEQYF. The CDR3 bases are TGTGCCAGCAGAGATCAGGGGTCGGAAACACTCGAGCAGTACTTC. The full variable domain, rest sourced from reference TRBV13 and TRBJ2-7, is AAGVIQSPRHLIKEKRETATLKCYPIPRHDTVYWYQQGPGQDPQFLISFYEKMQSDKGSIPDRFSAQQFSDYHSELNMSSLELGDSALYFCASRDQGSETLEQYFGPGTRLTVT.

The chain uses TRBV6-1 and TRBJ1-1; the D gene is possibly TRBD1 (5 bases). The V gene lost 8 bases and the J gene lost 0 bases, with 16 bases spanning the gap. The length of the CDR3 is 15 residues. Germline-derived CDR1 and CDR2 are MNHNS and SASEGT. CDR3 loop: CASSGTTRLNTEAFF. CDR3 bases: TGTGCCAGCTCCGGGACCACTCGTCTGAACACTGAAGCTTTCTTT.

The chain has TRBV29-1 and TRBJ2-1; 11 bases are shared with TRBD2. V lost 6 bases and J lost 4; bases outside the gene matches: 8. CDR3 length: 15 amino acids. CDR1 is SQVTM, CDR2 ANQGSEA, per germline. This CDR3 reads CSVLPGLADYNEQFF. The CDR3 DNA reads as TGCAGCGTCCTACCGGGACTAGCGGATTACAATGAGCAGTTCTTC.

The chain uses TRBV27 and TRBJ2-1, with TRBD2 identical over 7 bases. Germline V gene data show CDR1 as MNHEY and CDR2 as SMNVEV (reference sequence). The CDR3 consists of 14 residues. Losses at the gene ends were 10 bases for V and 4 bases for J; bases not matched to a gene: 10. CDR3 DNA: TGTGCCACCTCCGGGCTAGCGGCTTACAATGAGCAGTTCTTC. Protein: CATSGLAAYNEQFF.

The chain recombines TRBV29-1 with TRBJ2-7, with D perhaps TRBD1 (7 bases). Per the germline V gene, CDR1 is SQVTM and CDR2 is ANQGSEA. The length of the CDR3 is 14 residues. Between the trimmed V and J ends, which lost 6 bases and 6 bases, there was a span of 21 bases. In DNA form, the CDR3 reads TGCAGCGTGGGCCCCGGGACAGTGGGGGGCGAGCAGTACTTC. It yields the protein CSVGPGTVGGEQYF.

The rearrangement links TRBV15 to TRBJ2-7; TRBD1 aligns across 8 bases. The CDR3 contains 14 residues. The germline V gene has CDR1 LNHNV and CDR2 YYDKDF (reference sequence). V lost 1 base, J lost 5 bases, and 4 bases stayed unmatched. CDR3 nucleotide sequence: TGTGCCACCAGCAGAGTCGACAGGGGTGACGAGCAGTACTTC. It specifies CATSRVDRGDEQYF.

The J gene is TRBJ2-3, the V gene TRBV28; unclear D gene. V was pared by 3 bases and J by 0 bases, with 10 bases between. Germline CDR1 is MDHEN and CDR2 is SYDVKM. CDR3 size: 15 residues. CDR3 nucleotides: TGTGCCAGCAGTTTGATACAGATTAGCACAGATACGCAGTATTTT. Amino acids: CASSLIQISTDTQYF.

This clone was seen a single time. The chain uses TRBV4-1 and TRBJ1-4; possibly TRBD1 for D (5 bases). Germline V gene sequence: CDR1 MGHRA, CDR2 YSYEKL. Trimming left V 4 bases short and J 8 bases short, with 14 bases between. This CDR3 spans 14 amino acids. This CDR3 is CASSRSRQGEKLFF. The CDR3 nucleotides read TGCGCCAGCAGCCGTAGTCGCCAGGGAGAAAAACTGTTTTTT.

The chain carries TRBV28 and TRBJ1-4; 9 nucleotides line up with TRBD1. The CDR3 sequence is 12 residues long. The junction had 6 bases not matched to a gene; V was cut back by 8 bases and J by 11 bases. The germline CDR1 and CDR2 sequences are MDHEN and SYDVKM. CDR3 residues: CASRTGAEKLFF. DNA of the CDR3: TGTGCCAGCCGGACAGGGGCCGAGAAACTGTTTTTT.

The genes are TRBV27 and TRBJ2-1; 11 nucleotides match TRBD2. Per germline, CDR1 MNHEY and CDR2 SMNVEV (reference sequence). Trimming at V came to 9 bases and at J to 3 bases, leaving 4 bases not matched to a gene. This CDR3 spans 14 amino acids. The CDR3 spells CARTGTSGYNEQFF. CDR3 nucleotides: TGTGCCAGAACCGGGACTAGCGGCTACAATGAGCAGTTCTTC.

V usage is TRBV6-6 and J usage is TRBJ2-2; 7 bases match TRBD1. J gave up 2 bases and V 4 bases, and 7 bases lay outside the gene matches. CDR3 length: 16 amino acids. CDR1 is MNHNY, CDR2 SVGAGI, per germline (reference sequence). The DNA for the CDR3 is TGTGCCAGCAGTTTCTCGGGACAGATCAACACCGGGGAGCTGTTTTTT. This encodes CASSFSGQINTGELFF.

CDR3 in DNA: TGCGCCAGCAGCCCGGACGGATTCGAGCAGTACTTC. Translating it yields CASSPDGFEQYF. The chain carries TRBV5-1 and TRBJ2-7; no clear D. CDR3 length: 12 residues. Per germline, CDR1 SGHRS and CDR2 YFSETQ. The V end lost 4 bases, the J end lost 6 bases, and 11 bases lay between the germline ends.

The rearrangement joins TRBV9 to TRBJ1-1; D unresolved. This CDR3 is built from 14 residues. V lost 3 bases to trimming and J lost 4 bases, with 13 bases between them. CDR1 is SGDLS and CDR2 is YYNGEE in the germline V gene. The chain's CDR3 is CASSGVGVSTEAFF. In DNA, the CDR3 is TGTGCCAGCAGCGGCGTTGGGGTTTCCACTGAAGCTTTCTTT.

V usage is TRBV5-1 and J usage is TRBJ2-2; 14 bases are a match to TRBD2. Trimming removed 4 bases from V and 7 bases from J; junction bases left unmatched: 6. Germline V lookup: CDR1 SGHRS, CDR2 YFSETQ. The CDR3 sequence is 16 residues long. CDR3 DNA: TGCGCCAGCAGCGGCGGGACTAGCGGGAGAGTCGGGGAGCTGTTTTTT. Protein: CASSGGTSGRVGELFF.

This sequence joins TRBV7-9 and TRBJ2-7; maybe TRBD2 (5 bases). V was trimmed by 7 bases and J by 3 bases, leaving 19 bases between them. CDR1 is SEHNR, CDR2 FQNEAQ, per germline (reference sequence). This CDR3 contains 15 residues. The CDR3 DNA reads TGTGCCAGCACAAACCCGGCACTAGGTAGCTACGAGCAGTACTTC. This sequence encodes CASTNPALGSYEQYF.

The rearrangement joins TRBV7-2 to TRBJ1-2, with TRBD1 matching 8 bases. Trimming at V came to 5 bases and at J to 4 bases, leaving 3 bases not matched to a gene. This CDR3 spans 13 amino acids. Looked up from germline, CDR1 is SGHTA and CDR2 is FQGNSA. Written as DNA, the CDR3 is TGTGCCAGCAGCATTGGACAGGGCTATGGCTACACCTTC. It codes for CASSIGQGYGYTF. Drawing the rest from reference TRBV7-2 and TRBJ1-2, the complete variable domain is GAGVSQSPSNKVTEKGKDVELRCDPISGHTALYWYRQSLGQGLEFLIYFQGNSAPDKSGLPSDRFSAERTGGSVSTLTIQRTQQEDSAVYLCASSIGQGYGYTFGSGTRLTVV.

The chain has TRBV2 and TRBJ2-3; TRBD2 matches at 12 bases. The CDR3 runs to 14 residues. The ends lost 8 bases at V and 2 bases at J; junction bases unmatched: 2. The germline CDR1 and CDR2 sequences are SNHLY and FYNNEI. CDR3 sequence: CASGLAGITDTQYF. The DNA of the CDR3 is TGTGCCAGCGGACTAGCGGGGATCACAGATACGCAGTATTTT.

The rearrangement joins TRBV25-1 to TRBJ2-5; perhaps TRBD1 as D (6 bases). Deletions cut 1 base from V and 5 bases from J, with 11 bases between. The CDR3 is 14 amino acids. Germline V CDR1 and CDR2: MGHDK, SYGVNS. The CDR3, as DNA: TGTGCCAGCAGTGAATTCAGGGGCAGGGAGACCCAGTACTTC. Translated: CASSEFRGRETQYF.

The rearrangement joins TRBV7-2 to TRBJ2-5, with D perhaps TRBD2 (6 bases). Between the trimmed V and J ends, which lost 3 bases and 5 bases, there was a span of 16 bases. Germline-derived CDR1 and CDR2 are SGHTA and FQGNSA. The CDR3 sequence is 15 residues long. The CDR3 spells CASSFGRGRAETQYF. In DNA, the CDR3 is TGTGCCAGCAGCTTTGGGCGGGGACGTGCGGAGACCCAGTACTTC.

The genes are TRBV4-3 and TRBJ2-5, with D possibly matching TRBD1 (5 bases). Germline assignment: CDR1 LGHNA and CDR2 YSLEER. There are 15 residues in the CDR3. Between the trimmed V and J ends, which lost 0 bases and 2 bases, there was a span of 10 bases. Here the CDR3 DNA reads TGCGCCAGCAGCCAAGATAGATACAGGCAAGAGACCCAGTACTTC. Its protein is CASSQDRYRQETQYF.

V usage is TRBV28 and J usage is TRBJ1-2; D is undetermined. V lost 3 bases and J lost 6, with 11 bases in between. Germline CDR1 reads MDHEN; CDR2 reads SYDVKM. The CDR3 spans 13 residues. The CDR3 nucleotides read TGTGCCAGCAGTTTGATCGGAACAGATGGCTACACCTTC. Translation gives CASSLIGTDGYTF.